Presented here are 28 T cell receptor beta chains from one specimen sequenced in a study of shared T cell receptors in the human thymus. Using immunoSEQ multiplex PCR, the repertoire was profiled, and TCRdb retains in-frame clones only, with some absent. Of hundreds of thousands of clones detected, over 90% appear once; the ten largest clones hold approximately 0.02%. Specimen: thymocytes. These receptors were taken from a human donor.

V usage is TRBV7-2 and J usage is TRBJ2-1, with unresolved D. Deletions cut 1 base from V and 12 bases from J, with 16 bases between. Per the germline V gene, CDR1 is SGHTA and CDR2 is FQGNSA. The CDR3 contains 14 residues. For the CDR3, the DNA is TGTGCCAGCAGCTTAGTGGGGTCCGGCATGGGGCAGTTCTTC. It is translated as CASSLVGSGMGQFF.

This clone showed up just once. The genes are TRBV7-2 and TRBJ2-7, with D possibly TRBD2 on 5 matching bases. The CDR3 runs to 15 residues. V was trimmed by 5 bases and J by 0 bases, leaving 14 bases between them. Per the germline V gene, CDR1 is SGHTA and CDR2 is FQGNSA. The DNA for the CDR3 is TGTGCCAGCAGCCCACGGACTGGGAGCTCCTACGAGCAGTACTTC. It specifies CASSPRTGSSYEQYF. Combining the CDR3 with reference TRBV7-2 and TRBJ2-7 gives the whole variable domain GAGVSQSPSNKVTEKGKDVELRCDPISGHTALYWYRQSLGQGLEFLIYFQGNSAPDKSGLPSDRFSAERTGGSVSTLTIQRTQQEDSAVYLCASSPRTGSSYEQYFGPGTRLTVT.

The rearrangement links TRBV10-3 to TRBJ2-3; 10 bases match TRBD2. Unmatched junction bases numbered 12, after V lost 3 bases and J lost 6 bases. CDR3 length: 17 residues. The germline V gene encodes CDR1 ENHRY and CDR2 SYGVKD. The CDR3 protein is CAISDGSSGRQLDTQYF. The CDR3 region has the DNA TGTGCCATCAGTGACGGTAGTAGCGGGAGGCAATTGGATACGCAGTATTTT.

This chain connects TRBV18 to TRBJ2-2, with TRBD2 matching over 12 bases. V trimming: 6 bases; J trimming: 4 bases; junction bases outside the gene matches: 3. Germline CDR1 KGHSH, CDR2 LQKENI. CDR3 length: 15 amino acids. The CDR3 DNA is TGTGCCAGCTCGCGGACTAGCGGGATCACCGGGGAGCTGTTTTTT. This codes for CASSRTSGITGELFF.

The chain recombines TRBV5-5 with TRBJ2-5, with D hard to call. The CDR3 contains 18 residues. Germline loops: CDR1 SGHKS, CDR2 YYEKEE (reference sequence). Trimming removed 0 bases at V and 7 bases at J, with 25 bases between. Here the CDR3 DNA reads TGTGCCAGCAGCTTGGACTTCAGCGCCGAGGAGTCAAAATTGACCCAGTACTTC. Protein: CASSLDFSAEESKLTQYF. The variable domain in full, with the rest retrieved from reference TRBV5-5 and TRBJ2-5, is DAGVTQSPTHLIKTRGQQVTLRCSPISGHKSVSWYQQVLGQGPQFIFQYYEKEERGRGNFPDRFSARQFPNYSSELNVNALLLGDSALYLCASSLDFSAEESKLTQYFGPGTRLLVL.

This rearrangement joins TRBV5-8 to TRBJ2-3; 10 bases are shared with TRBD2. Germline V gives CDR1 SGHTS, CDR2 YDEGEE. V shed 4 bases, J shed 1 base, and the junction held 12 bases outside the gene matches. This CDR3 has 18 residues. Here the CDR3 reads CASSDLTDLAGGTDTQYF. The CDR3 DNA is TGTGCCAGCAGCGACCTCACCGATCTAGCGGGAGGCACAGATACGCAGTATTTT.

The chain uses TRBV30 and TRBJ2-1; D remains unclear. The CDR3 runs 19 residues. Germline-derived CDR1 and CDR2 are GTSNPN and SVGIG (reference sequence). Deletions cut 5 bases from V and 4 bases from J, with 30 bases between. The CDR3 region is CAWLSHLTSNRADYNEQFF. CDR3 bases: TGTGCCTGGCTTAGCCATCTAACGAGTAACCGGGCCGATTACAATGAGCAGTTCTTC.

CDR3 amino acids: CASSPRASTDTQYF. CDR3 DNA: TGTGCCAGCAGCCCCCGGGCCTCGACGGATACGCAGTATTTT. This sequence joins TRBV5-5 and TRBJ2-3; D unresolved. Trimming stripped 4 bases from V and 6 bases from J, with 15 bases between. The CDR3 loop spans 14 amino acids. Germline CDR1 reads SGHKS; CDR2 reads YYEKEE (reference sequence).

The V and J genes are TRBV4-2 and TRBJ2-7, with 9 bases aligning to TRBD2. The germline V gene has CDR1 LGHNA and CDR2 YNFKEQ. The CDR3 extends over 17 amino acids. The J segment lost 4 bases and the V segment lost 2 bases, leaving 12 bases of the junction unmatched. CDR3 in amino acids: CASSQIMWREGGYEQYF. In DNA, the CDR3 is TGTGCCAGCAGCCAAATCATGTGGCGGGAGGGTGGATACGAGCAGTACTTC.

V is TRBV7-9 and J is TRBJ2-7; D is undetermined. The CDR3 loop spans 14 amino acids. V dropped 1 base and J dropped 0 bases, with 7 bases sitting between them. The germline V gene has CDR1 SEHNR and CDR2 FQNEAQ (reference sequence). The CDR3 reads CASSLVTCSYEQYF. DNA of the CDR3: TGTGCCAGCAGCTTAGTGACTTGCTCCTACGAGCAGTACTTC.

This chain uses TRBV23-1 with TRBJ2-7, with no clear D. TRBV23-1 is recorded as an ORF, its role being uncertain. V lost 0 bases, J lost 0 bases, and 9 bases lay in between. The CDR3 is 15 residues long. The CDR3 nucleotides read TGCGCCAGCAGTCAATCCCAGTGCCGCTCCTACGAGCAGTACTTC. This encodes CASSQSQCRSYEQYF.

V is TRBV27 and J is TRBJ2-2, with TRBD2 matching over 15 bases. The V gene's germline CDR1 is MNHEY and CDR2 SMNVEV (reference sequence). The trim removed 2 bases at V and 4 bases at J, leaving 2 bases unmatched. The CDR3 totals 17 residues. CDR3 sequence: CASSLGLAGGGTGELFF. In DNA, the CDR3 is TGTGCCAGCAGTTTAGGACTAGCGGGAGGGGGCACCGGGGAGCTGTTTTTT.

J is TRBJ2-5 and V is TRBV28, with a weak D call TRBD1 (5 bases). V was trimmed by 6 bases and J by 2 bases, leaving 7 bases between them. CDR1 MDHEN and CDR2 SYDVKM come from the germline V gene. The CDR3 extends over 12 amino acids. The CDR3: CASRQGQETQYF. CDR3 nucleotide sequence: TGTGCCAGCAGGCAGGGACAAGAGACCCAGTACTTC.

This clone was observed a few times. The V gene is TRBV25-1, the J gene TRBJ1-6, with 7 bases aligning to TRBD1. Looked up from germline, CDR1 is MGHDK and CDR2 is SYGVNS. With V trimmed by 4 bases and J by 4 bases, 7 bases remained unmatched. The CDR3 has 16 residues. For the CDR3, the DNA is TGTGCCAGCAGTGCGCGACAGGGAGCGTATAATTCACCCCTCCACTTT. Translated, it gives CASSARQGAYNSPLHF.

The V and J genes are TRBV19 and TRBJ1-4; D not resolved. Germline V gene lookup returns CDR1 LNHDA and CDR2 SQIVND (reference sequence). The CDR3 consists of 17 residues. Trimming removed 6 bases from V and 2 bases from J, with 19 bases in between. The CDR3 loop reads CASSALGRGPTNEKLFF. In nucleotides, the CDR3 is TGTGCCAGTAGCGCCCTGGGCCGGGGTCCGACTAATGAAAAACTGTTTTTT.

The chain uses TRBV10-2 and TRBJ2-4; 7 positions match TRBD1. The CDR3 length is 16 residues. Per the germline V gene, CDR1 is WSHSY and CDR2 is SAAADI. V was clipped by 4 bases and J by 4 bases; unmatched bases: 10. This CDR3 is CASSGRTGFFKNIQYF. In DNA form, the CDR3 reads TGCGCCAGCAGTGGGCGGACAGGATTTTTTAAAAACATTCAGTACTTC.

This chain joins TRBV15 and TRBJ2-1; D unresolved. V was clipped by 0 bases and J by 5 bases, with 2 bases between them. This CDR3 comprises 12 residues. Germline V CDR1 and CDR2: LNHNV, YYDKDF (reference sequence). This CDR3 is CATSRDDNEQFF. CDR3 DNA: TGTGCCACCAGCAGAGATGACAATGAGCAGTTCTTC.

The rearrangement uses TRBV5-1 and TRBJ2-5; 8 nucleotides align to TRBD1. V trimming: 3 bases; J trimming: 1 base; junction bases outside the gene matches: 5. This CDR3 has 15 residues. Per the germline V gene, CDR1 is SGHRS and CDR2 is YFSETQ. CDR3 residues: CASSWAGTGQETQYF. The CDR3 region has the DNA TGCGCCAGCAGCTGGGCCGGGACAGGCCAAGAGACCCAGTACTTC.

The chain links TRBV11-2 to TRBJ1-4; D may be TRBD1 (5 bases). Germline CDR1 reads SGHAT; CDR2 reads FQNNGV. The CDR3 consists of 16 residues. V lost 5 bases to trimming and J lost 8 bases, with 21 bases between them. CDR3 loop: CASSLWDGQGVEKLFF. As DNA, the CDR3 is TGTGCCAGCAGCCTCTGGGACGGGCAGGGAGTAGAAAAACTGTTTTTT.

V and J are TRBV2 and TRBJ2-7; 7 bases are shared with TRBD2. Per the germline V gene, CDR1 is SNHLY and CDR2 is FYNNEI. V was pared by 8 bases and J by 4 bases, with 8 bases of the junction left unmatched. The CDR3 extends over 13 amino acids. CDR3 DNA sequence: TGTGCCAGCGCCGAGCGGGACTCATACGAGCAGTACTTC. The encoded protein is CASAERDSYEQYF.

This rearrangement joins TRBV7-6 to TRBJ2-2, with TRBD2 identical over 8 bases. V lost 7 bases and J lost 8; bases outside the gene matches: 6. The CDR3 consists of 13 residues. Germline V lookup: CDR1 SGHVS, CDR2 FNYEAQ. DNA for the CDR3: TGTGCCAGCAACACCCCGGGAGGGGGGGAGCTGTTTTTT. It yields the protein CASNTPGGGELFF. The full variable domain, with the rest looked up from reference TRBV7-6 and TRBJ2-2, is GAGVSQSPRYKVTKRGQDVALRCDPISGHVSLYWYRQALGQGPEFLTYFNYEAQQDKSGLPNDRFSAERPEGSISTLTIQRTEQRDSAMYRCASNTPGGGELFFGEGSRLTVL.

The chain carries TRBV7-9 and TRBJ2-3; 8 positions agree with TRBD2. J lost 3 bases, V lost 3 bases, and 14 bases had no gene match. This CDR3 contains 18 residues. Looked up from germline, CDR1 is SEHNR and CDR2 is FQNEAQ (reference sequence). The CDR3 loop reads CASSFEREPLFSTDTQYF. The DNA for the CDR3 is TGTGCCAGCAGCTTTGAGCGGGAGCCCTTGTTTTCTACAGATACGCAGTATTTT.

The chain couples TRBV7-6 to TRBJ2-7; 8 positions agree with TRBD1. The CDR3 has 16 amino acids. After removal of 0 bases from V and 5 bases from J, the junction contained 9 bases not matched to a gene. From germline, CDR1 is SGHVS and CDR2 FNYEAQ. CDR3 sequence reads: CASSLASLDRGNEQYF. DNA of the CDR3: TGTGCCAGCAGCTTAGCGTCACTAGACAGGGGAAACGAGCAGTACTTC.

This sequence joins TRBV7-3 and TRBJ1-1, with 7 bases fitting TRBD1. The CDR3 is 15 amino acids. V lost 4 bases and J lost 4; bases outside the gene matches: 9. CDR1 and CDR2 (germline): SGHTA, FQGTGA. CDR3 DNA sequence: TGTGCCAGCAGCTCCGGACAGGCCTTAAGCACTGAAGCTTTCTTT. This gives the protein CASSSGQALSTEAFF. Full variable domain (remainder filled in from reference TRBV7-3 and TRBJ1-1): GAGVSQTPSNKVTEKGKYVELRCDPISGHTALYWYRQSLGQGPEFLIYFQGTGAADDSGLPNDRFFAVRPEGSVSTLKIQRTERGDSAVYLCASSSGQALSTEAFFGQGTRLTVV.

This chain links TRBV10-3 with TRBJ2-1; 11 positions agree with TRBD2. The CDR3 runs 15 residues. In germline, CDR1 is ENHRY, CDR2 SYGVKD. V shed 4 bases, J shed 9 bases, and the junction held 8 bases outside the gene matches. CDR3 protein: CAISVSSGGRGEQFF. DNA for the CDR3: TGTGCCATCAGTGTTTCTAGCGGGGGGAGGGGTGAGCAGTTCTTC.

The CDR3 sequence: CASSLRGALSGYTF. In DNA, the CDR3 is TGTGCCAGCAGTTTACGGGGGGCTCTGAGTGGCTACACCTTC. The chain has TRBV28 and TRBJ1-2, with a weak D call TRBD1 (6 bases). The germline V gene has CDR1 MDHEN and CDR2 SYDVKM. Trimming cost V 2 bases and J 7 bases, with 14 bases left between them. The CDR3 length is 14 residues.

CDR3 protein: CASSQRDRGSRTGAEAFF. DNA for the CDR3: TGCGCCAGCAGCCAGAGGGACAGGGGGTCTAGAACGGGCGCTGAAGCTTTCTTT. V gene TRBV4-1 combines with J gene TRBJ1-1; 11 bases are shared with TRBD1. V was clipped by 3 bases and J by 6 bases; unmatched bases: 15. The germline V gene encodes CDR1 MGHRA and CDR2 YSYEKL. This CDR3 is built from 18 residues.

The chain is built from TRBV7-8 and TRBJ1-1; perhaps TRBD1 as D (5 bases). The CDR3 consists of 14 residues. Germline CDR1 SGHVS, CDR2 FQNEAQ. With 1 base removed from V and 5 bases from J, the gap between germline ends came to 11 bases. The CDR3 spells CASSLDRPETEAFF. CDR3 DNA: TGTGCCAGCAGCTTAGACAGGCCCGAAACTGAAGCTTTCTTT.